Below, one T cell receptor beta chain is given with its context. Its antigen remains unidentified. The CDR3 is 15 amino acids. The V segment lost 4 bases and the J segment 5 bases; nucleotides outside the gene matches: 10. Per the germline V gene, CDR1 is LGHNA and CDR2 is YSLEER. These data are taken from a study of cytomegalovirus exposure and HLA in healthy donors. General study findings and limits: It was 164 TCR beta chains that were listed as cytomegalovirus-associated. Presence/absence analysis assumed near-uniform sequencing depth across donors. Most TCR sequences were seen very rarely across donors, but some public TCRs occurred in many.

PCR was performed using 60 Vbeta and 13 Jbeta primers. TCRdb's copy holds only in-frame clones and misses some; the assay was immunoSEQ multiplex PCR. There are about 130,000 clones in the sample; about three quarters occur only once, and approximately 2.9% lies in the top ten. Sequenced input: PBMCs. V is TRBV4-3 and J is TRBJ2-7, with TRBD1 matching 8 bases. The receptor was isolated from a human donor in good health. CDR3 sequence (DNA): TGCGCCAGCAGCCTATCGGGCAGGGGGCGTGACGAGCAGTACTTC. It is translated as CASSLSGRGRDEQYF.